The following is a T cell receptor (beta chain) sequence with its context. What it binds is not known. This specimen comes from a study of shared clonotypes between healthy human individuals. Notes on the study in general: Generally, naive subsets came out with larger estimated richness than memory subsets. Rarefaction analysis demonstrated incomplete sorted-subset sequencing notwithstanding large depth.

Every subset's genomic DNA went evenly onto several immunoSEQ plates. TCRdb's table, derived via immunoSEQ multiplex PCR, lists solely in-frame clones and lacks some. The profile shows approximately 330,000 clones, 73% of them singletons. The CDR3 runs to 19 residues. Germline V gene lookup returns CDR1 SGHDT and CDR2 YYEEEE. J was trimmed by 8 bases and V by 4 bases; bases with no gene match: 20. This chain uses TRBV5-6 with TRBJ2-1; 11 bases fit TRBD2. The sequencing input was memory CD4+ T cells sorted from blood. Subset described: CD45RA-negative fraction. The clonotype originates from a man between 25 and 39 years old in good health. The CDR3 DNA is TGTGCCAGCAGCGAGCCTTGGGTCCTCTTAGCGGGAGGGGGCGATGAGCAGTTCTTC. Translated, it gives CASSEPWVLLAGGGDEQFF.